This T cell receptor (beta chain) was obtained from a study of CD8+ T cells in alopecia areata. Overall study: Treated patients received oral tofacitinib, 5 to 10 mg twice daily. The share of scalp area affected provided the severity score for treated patients.

As concerns this clone: Its specificity is unknown.

Treatment of the sample: oral pan-JAK inhibitor, 5-10 mg twice daily. TCR sequencing used cDNA made by reverse transcription of extracted RNA. Generated by immunoSEQ multiplex PCR, the TCRdb table keeps only in-frame clones and is missing some. Among around 160,000 clones listed, approximately 57% were seen once. CDR3 length: 13 amino acids. In germline, CDR1 is GTSNPN, CDR2 SVGIG (reference sequence). Trimming took 0 bases from V and 5 from J, leaving 10 bases between them. Study observations and caveats: Affected lesional scalp, above all in alopecia totalis/universalis, was more clonal than normal scalp. The presence of one nonresponder keeps the tie between baseline CD8+ expansion and response uncertain.

The sequence was collected from a human donor with alopecia areata. The rearrangement links TRBV30 to TRBJ1-1, with D possibly being TRBD1 (5 bases). This specimen consisted of CD4+ T cells sorted from blood, obtained at week 24, from a patient treated with tofacitinib. The CDR3 spells CAWSVSRETEAFF. The DNA of the CDR3 is TGTGCCTGGAGTGTGAGCAGGGAGACTGAAGCTTTCTTT.